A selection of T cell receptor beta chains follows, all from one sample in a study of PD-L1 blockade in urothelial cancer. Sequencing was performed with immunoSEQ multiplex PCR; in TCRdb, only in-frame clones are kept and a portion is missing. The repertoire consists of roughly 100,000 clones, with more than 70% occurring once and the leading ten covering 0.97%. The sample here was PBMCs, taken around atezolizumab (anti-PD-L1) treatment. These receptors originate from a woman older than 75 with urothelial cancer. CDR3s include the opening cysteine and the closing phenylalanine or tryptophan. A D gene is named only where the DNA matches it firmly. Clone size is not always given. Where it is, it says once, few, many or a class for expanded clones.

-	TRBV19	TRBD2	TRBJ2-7	CASGAGGKYEQYF	TGTGCCAGTGGAGCGGGAGGAAAATACGAGCAGTACTTC
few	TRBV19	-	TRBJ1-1	CASRDNSNTEAFF	TGTGCCAGTAGGGACAACTCCAACACTGAAGCTTTCTTT
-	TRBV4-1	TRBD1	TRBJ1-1	CASSQLTGGVGTEAFF	TGCGCCAGCAGCCAGTTGACAGGGGGCGTCGGGACTGAAGCTTTCTTT
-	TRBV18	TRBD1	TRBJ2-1	CASSRNRDRGLGEQFF	TGTGCCAGCTCACGCAACCGGGACAGGGGGCTTGGTGAGCAGTTCTTC
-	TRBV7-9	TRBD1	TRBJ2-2	CASSSNQQGTGELFF	TGTGCCAGCAGTTCGAACCAACAGGGGACCGGGGAGCTGTTTTTT
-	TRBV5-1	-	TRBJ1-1	CASSLDAWNTEAFF	TGCGCCAGCAGCTTGGATGCGTGGAACACTGAAGCTTTCTTT
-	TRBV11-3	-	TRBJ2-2	CASSSGTITGELFF	TGTGCCAGCAGCTCCGGGACAATCACCGGGGAGCTGTTTTTT
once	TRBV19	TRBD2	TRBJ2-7	CASSKGPTGLAFYEQYF	TGTGCCAGTAGTAAGGGACCGACGGGACTAGCGTTCTACGAGCAGTACTTC
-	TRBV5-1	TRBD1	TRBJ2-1	CASSQRDRWNEQFF	TGCGCCAGCAGCCAAAGGGACAGATGGAATGAGCAGTTCTTC
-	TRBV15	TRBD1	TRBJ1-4	CATSRASGQGDEKLFF	TGTGCCACCAGCAGAGCCTCGGGACAGGGGGATGAAAAACTGTTTTTT
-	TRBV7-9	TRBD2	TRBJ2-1	CASSLGTTPSGKEQFF	TGTGCCAGCAGCTTAGGGACTACTCCTAGCGGGAAAGAGCAGTTCTTC
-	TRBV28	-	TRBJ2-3	CASSPSGTPGTDTQYF	TGTGCCAGCAGCCCTTCGGGGACACCGGGAACAGATACGCAGTATTTT
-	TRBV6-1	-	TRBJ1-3	CAGRSPSGNTIYF	TGTGCCGGCAGGAGTCCCTCTGGAAACACCATATATTTT
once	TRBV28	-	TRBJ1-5	CASSTRGPGGNQPQHF	TGTGCCAGCAGTACCCGTGGGCCGGGGGGCAATCAGCCCCAGCATTTT
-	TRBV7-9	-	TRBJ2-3	CASSIQGGTDTQYF	TGTGCCAGCAGCATACAAGGGGGCACAGATACGCAGTATTTT
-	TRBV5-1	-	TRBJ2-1	CASSSEGARINEQFF	TGCGCCAGCAGCTCGGAGGGGGCTAGAATCAATGAGCAGTTCTTC
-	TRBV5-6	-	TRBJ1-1	CASSLRDSMNTEAFF	TGTGCCAGCAGCTTACGTGACAGCATGAACACTGAAGCTTTCTTT